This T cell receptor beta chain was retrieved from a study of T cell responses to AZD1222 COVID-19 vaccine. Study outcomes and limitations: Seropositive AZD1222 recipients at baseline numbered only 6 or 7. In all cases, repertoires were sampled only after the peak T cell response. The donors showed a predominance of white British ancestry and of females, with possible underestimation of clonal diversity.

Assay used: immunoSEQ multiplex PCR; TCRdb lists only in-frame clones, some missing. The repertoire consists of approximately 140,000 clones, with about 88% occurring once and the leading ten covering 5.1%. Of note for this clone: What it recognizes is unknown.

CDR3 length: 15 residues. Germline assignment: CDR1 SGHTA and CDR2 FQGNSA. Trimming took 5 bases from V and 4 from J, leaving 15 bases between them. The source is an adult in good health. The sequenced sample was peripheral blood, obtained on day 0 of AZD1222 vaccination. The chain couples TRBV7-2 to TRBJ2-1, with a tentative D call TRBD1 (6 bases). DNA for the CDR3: TGTGCCAGCAGCAACCAACAGGGTTCATACAATGAGCAGTTCTTC. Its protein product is CASSNQQGSYNEQFF.